The next 18 T cell receptor beta chains were all read from a single sample in a study of T cell responses to AZD1222 COVID-19 vaccine. Sequenced by immunoSEQ multiplex PCR; TCRdb stores in-frame clones only, minus some. The sample lists 98,000 or so clones, about nine tenths seen once, with more than 15% in the top ten. The input for sequencing was peripheral blood, taken 28 days after the second AZD1222 dose. These receptors were taken from an adult who received the AZD1222 COVID-19 vaccine.

This clone was observed once. This rearrangement joins TRBV29-1 to TRBJ1-3; perhaps TRBD1 as D (5 bases). Trimming left V 7 bases short and J 0 bases short, with 13 bases between. The germline CDR1 and CDR2 sequences are SQVTM and ANQGSEA. The CDR3 loop spans 14 amino acids. The CDR3 here is CSAPGTDSGNTIYF. CDR3 sequence (DNA): TGCAGCGCACCTGGGACGGACTCTGGAAACACCATATATTTT.

The V gene is TRBV3-1 (or the pseudogene TRBV3-2), the J gene TRBJ1-6; maybe TRBD1 (5 bases). V shed 1 base and J shed 13 bases, with 17 bases lying between them. The germline CDR1 and CDR2 sequences are LGHDT and YNNKEL (reference sequence). The CDR3 covers 15 residues. CDR3 sequence: CASSQGGESNVPLHF. In DNA, the CDR3 is TGTGCCAGCAGCCAAGGAGGGGAGTCGAATGTGCCCCTCCACTTT.

The chain couples TRBV12-3 or TRBV12-4 to TRBJ1-5; D gene uncertain. This CDR3 is built from 12 residues. V lost 3 bases to trimming and J lost 6 bases, with 6 bases between them. The CDR3 loop reads CASSLMGQPQHF. The CDR3 nucleotides are TGTGCCAGCAGTTTGATGGGTCAGCCCCAGCATTTT.

This clone has just a few counts. The V gene is TRBV19, the J gene TRBJ2-7; 11 bases map to TRBD1. The CDR3 runs 15 residues. With V trimmed by 5 bases and J by 5 bases, 8 bases remained unmatched. CDR1 is LNHDA and CDR2 is SQIVND in the germline V gene (reference sequence). CDR3 region: CASSPRTGGKDEQYF. CDR3 in DNA: TGTGCCAGTAGTCCGCGGACAGGGGGCAAGGACGAGCAGTACTTC. Full variable domain (outside the CDR3, taken from reference TRBV19 and TRBJ2-7): DGGITQSPKYLFRKEGQNVTLSCEQNLNHDAMYWYRQDPGQGLRLIYYSQIVNDFQKGDIAEGYSVSREKKESFPLTVTSAQKNPTAFYLCASSPRTGGKDEQYFGPGTRLTVT.

The chain uses TRBV28 and TRBJ1-2, with D possibly being TRBD1 (5 bases). Germline CDR1 and CDR2: MDHEN and SYDVKM. V lost 5 bases, J lost 1 base, and 32 bases lay in between. This CDR3 spans 21 amino acids. In nucleotides, the CDR3 is TGTGCCAGCAGTGCCACAGCCCGACGACCTCGTCCCGGGACGGGTAACTATGGCTACACCTTC. Protein sequence: CASSATARRPRPGTGNYGYTF.

The rearrangement joins TRBV10-3 to TRBJ2-2, with D unresolved. CDR1 is ENHRY and CDR2 is SYGVKD in the germline V gene. V lost 5 bases and J 2 bases, leaving 9 bases between the germline ends. The length of the CDR3 is 14 residues. The DNA for the CDR3 is TGTGCCATCAGTCCTGGCATAAACACCGGGGAGCTGTTTTTT. Its protein product is CAISPGINTGELFF.

This clone was recorded once. The chain carries TRBV6-1 and TRBJ2-3; D may be TRBD1 or TRBD2 (5 bases each). Germline V gene data show CDR1 as MNHNS and CDR2 as SASEGT. CDR3 length equals 16 residues. Trimming removed 4 bases from V and 0 bases from J, with 14 bases in between. The CDR3 DNA reads TGTGCCAGCAGTGGTGGACGGGACCCTAGCACAGATACGCAGTATTTT. Residues: CASSGGRDPSTDTQYF.

The chain uses TRBV7-3 and TRBJ1-4; perhaps TRBD1 as D (5 bases). Germline V lookup: CDR1 SGHTA, CDR2 FQGTGA. V lost 0 bases to trimming and J lost 8 bases, with 7 bases between them. This CDR3 spans 13 amino acids. CDR3 sequence reads: CASSLTGPEKLFF. The CDR3 DNA reads TGTGCCAGCAGCTTAACGGGACCCGAAAAACTGTTTTTT.

The chain has TRBV7-2 and TRBJ2-3; possible D gene TRBD1, 5 bases. This CDR3 is 14 amino acids long. Looked up from germline, CDR1 is SGHTA and CDR2 is FQGNSA. V shed 3 bases and J shed 2 bases, with 9 bases lying between them. CDR3 sequence (DNA): TGTGCCAGCAGCTTGGGGCGGAACACAGATACGCAGTATTTT. Its translation is CASSLGRNTDTQYF.

The chain couples TRBV5-1 to TRBJ2-1; no definite D call. Deletions cut 4 bases from V and 0 bases from J, with 8 bases between. The CDR3 runs to 14 residues. Germline loops: CDR1 SGHRS, CDR2 YFSETQ. CDR3 DNA sequence: TGCGCCAGCAGCCCATCGAGCTCCTACAATGAGCAGTTCTTC. It yields the protein CASSPSSSYNEQFF.

The rearrangement links TRBV4-1 to TRBJ2-1; D uncertain. Germline V CDR1 and CDR2: MGHRA, YSYEKL. V was shortened by 0 bases and J by 5 bases, with 14 bases between the two germline ends. CDR3 length equals 16 residues. Here the CDR3 reads CASSQDFTGQNNEQFF. In nucleotides, the CDR3 is TGCGCCAGCAGCCAAGATTTCACTGGTCAAAACAATGAGCAGTTCTTC.

CDR3 in amino acids: CASRETGMIQPQHF. CDR3 in DNA: TGTGCCAGCAGGGAGACAGGGATGATTCAGCCCCAGCATTTT. The chain couples TRBV9 to TRBJ1-5; TRBD1 matches at 7 bases. CDR1 is SGDLS and CDR2 is YYNGEE in the germline V gene. Trimming took 5 bases from V and 6 from J; bases not matched to a gene: 8. This CDR3 is built from 14 residues.

The chain employs TRBV19 and TRBJ2-2; D ambiguous. The length of the CDR3 is 13 residues. Trimming took 7 bases from V and 13 from J, leaving 19 bases between them. Germline V gene lookup returns CDR1 LNHDA and CDR2 SQIVND (reference sequence). CDR3 protein: CASTSPQVGWLFF. The CDR3 DNA sequence: TGTGCCAGTACCTCCCCCCAGGTCGGGTGGCTGTTTTTT.

As regards this clone: Other DNA variants within this sample encode the same CDR3. This chain links TRBV18 with TRBJ1-5, with a weak D call TRBD1 (5 bases). Trimming stripped 3 bases from V and 4 bases from J, with 7 bases between. The germline CDR1 and CDR2 sequences are KGHSH and LQKENI. This CDR3 spans 13 amino acids. CDR3 residues: CASSPAGNQPQHF. The CDR3 nucleotides are TGTGCCAGCTCACCGGCAGGGAATCAGCCCCAGCATTTT.

The DNA for the CDR3 is TGTGCCAGTAGTACGGACCGAGTTACGCAGTATTTT. It specifies CASSTDRVTQYF. The gene calls are TRBV19 and TRBJ2-3; D is ambiguous. The CDR3 runs 12 residues. The germline gives CDR1 LNHDA, CDR2 SQIVND (reference sequence). V dropped 4 bases and J dropped 8 bases, with 10 bases sitting between them. Complete variable domain (other parts from reference TRBV19 and TRBJ2-3): DGGITQSPKYLFRKEGQNVTLSCEQNLNHDAMYWYRQDPGQGLRLIYYSQIVNDFQKGDIAEGYSVSREKKESFPLTVTSAQKNPTAFYLCASSTDRVTQYFGPGTRLTVL.

The chain is built from TRBV3-1 (or the pseudogene TRBV3-2) and TRBJ2-5; D is unresolved. Germline V gene lookup returns CDR1 LGHDT and CDR2 YNNKEL (reference sequence). The CDR3 is 12 amino acids. V lost 0 bases, J lost 3 bases, and 2 bases lay in between. CDR3: CASSQEKETQYF. Here the CDR3 DNA reads TGTGCCAGCAGCCAAGAAAAAGAGACCCAGTACTTC.

In this sample, this clone turned up a few times. The rearrangement links TRBV5-1 to TRBJ2-1; D not resolved. The germline V gene encodes CDR1 SGHRS and CDR2 YFSETQ. V lost 1 base to trimming and J lost 6 bases, with 5 bases between them. The CDR3 sequence is 12 residues long. CDR3 DNA sequence: TGCGCCAGCAGCTTGAGTGGCAATGAGCAGTTCTTC. This sequence encodes CASSLSGNEQFF. Variable domain in full (rest from reference TRBV5-1 and TRBJ2-1): KAGVTQTPRYLIKTRGQQVTLSCSPISGHRSVSWYQQTPGQGLQFLFEYFSETQRNKGNFPGRFSGRQFSNSRSEMNVSTLELGDSALYLCASSLSGNEQFFGPGTRLTVL.

The chain carries TRBV5-8 and TRBJ1-2, with 9 bases fitting TRBD1. The V and J ends lost 3 bases and 9 bases, in that order; junction bases with no gene match: 12. Germline lookup yields CDR1 SGHTS and CDR2 YDEGEE. The CDR3 is 15 amino acids. The CDR3 DNA reads as TGTGCCAGCAGCTGGGGAACCCCGGGACAGGGAAGCTACACCTTC. It yields the protein CASSWGTPGQGSYTF.